This T cell receptor beta chain was recorded in a study of regulatory T cells in long-lasting Graves disease. Study outcomes and limitations: Persistent-disease Graves' patients showed less TCR diversity than new cases.

Time point indicated: newly diagnosed GD, antithyroid drugs for less than 3 months. There was RNA extracted from PBMCs, and the TCR library was made from it. Germline V gene sequence: CDR1 MNHEY, CDR2 SVGEGT. The CDR3 is made up of 11 amino acids. The germline V and J ends were trimmed by 7 bases and 7 bases, with 11 bases remaining between them. With iRepertoire HTBI primers and Arm-PCR of CDR3 regions, TCR beta libraries were built. TCRdb reanalysed the multiplex PCR reads using MiXCR and keeps one entry per CDR3 protein. The sample has about 220,000 distinct CDR3 sequences; about 19% are singletons. This clonotype was seen repeatedly, ten times or more. Its specificity is not known. This sample was also put to use in a study of T cells in Graves' hyperthyroidism and ophthalmopathy.

The chain combines TRBV6-2 or TRBV6-3 with TRBJ2-7, with D maybe TRBD2 (5 bases). This TCR derives from a woman younger than 45 with Graves disease. The source material was peripheral blood mononuclear cells (PBMCs), sampled at new diagnosis, from a patient treated with antithyroid drugs. The CDR3 sequence is CASTETGEQYF. For the CDR3, the DNA is TGTGCCAGCACCGAAACGGGGGAGCAGTACTTC.